The 27 T cell receptor beta chains below come from one sample, sequenced in a study of T cells in Graves' hyperthyroidism and ophthalmopathy. TCR beta CDR3 sequences were amplified from RNA transcripts. The HTBI primer set was used in a first-round RT-PCR of the TCR CDR3. Via MiXCR, TCRdb re-called the multiplex PCR reads, giving one row per CDR3 protein. In the table there are more than 500,000 distinct CDR3 sequences, roughly 14% of which are singletons. Sequenced sample: blood. The receptors stem from a woman aged 40 to 49 with Graves' ophthalmopathy.

This clonotype was detected many times. This chain joins TRBV12-3 or TRBV12-4 and TRBJ2-5; TRBD2 matches 8 bases. The ends lost 7 bases at V and 4 bases at J; junction bases unmatched: 14. The CDR3 has 16 amino acids. The CDR3 protein is CASTSGSGSWGETQYF. CDR3 coding DNA: TGTGCCAGCACTTCGGGGAGCGGGAGCTGGGGAGAGACCCAGTACTTC.

The rearrangement uses TRBV14 and TRBJ2-5, with D perhaps matching TRBD1 (5 bases). Germline assignment: CDR1 SGHDN and CDR2 FVKESK. This CDR3 is built from 13 residues. V gave up 3 bases and J gave up 5 bases, with 10 bases separating them. CDR3 DNA sequence: TGTGCCAGCAGCCAGGGGCAATGGGAGACCCAGTACTTC. This gives the protein CASSQGQWETQYF.

In this sample, this clonotype turned up many times. The V and J genes are TRBV6-1 and TRBJ2-7; maybe TRBD2 (6 bases). Germline V lookup: CDR1 MNHNS, CDR2 SASEGT. Trimming took off 5 bases at V and 1 base at J, with 18 bases between the two ends. This CDR3 region has 16 residues. This CDR3 is CASSPRGGTDSYEQYF. The CDR3 DNA sequence: TGTGCCAGCAGTCCTAGGGGCGGGACCGATTCCTACGAGCAGTACTTC.

In its sample, this clonotype was seen a few times. This rearrangement joins TRBV6-1 to TRBJ2-2; D is undetermined. This CDR3 spans 15 amino acids. The germline V and J ends were trimmed by 2 bases and 6 bases, with 13 bases remaining between them. The germline V gene has CDR1 MNHNS and CDR2 SASEGT. CDR3 residues: CASSEYVGGAGELFF. CDR3 DNA sequence: TGTGCCAGCAGTGAATATGTGGGTGGAGCCGGGGAGCTGTTTTTT.

This clonotype has at least ten counts. This CDR3 is CASSPDILSYEQYF. CDR3 in DNA: TGTGCCAGCAGCCCGGACATACTCTCCTACGAGCAGTACTTC. This chain links TRBV9 with TRBJ2-7, with D possibly matching TRBD1 (5 bases). This CDR3 is built from 14 residues. Trimming removed 4 bases from V and 0 bases from J, with 11 bases in between. CDR1 and CDR2 (germline): SGDLS, YYNGEE.

The DNA of the CDR3 is TGTGCCAGCAGCTTGGAAGGGGGTACAGTAAATTCACCCCTCCACTTT. Amino acid sequence: CASSLEGGTVNSPLHF. The rearrangement links TRBV5-6 to TRBJ1-6, with TRBD1 as a possible D gene (6 bases). The CDR3 sequence is 16 residues long. Germline CDR1 SGHDT, CDR2 YYEEEE. The V end lost 0 bases, the J end lost 7 bases, and 14 bases lay between the germline ends. The variable domain in full, with the rest retrieved from reference TRBV5-6 and TRBJ1-6, is DAGVTQSPTHLIKTRGQQVTLRCSPKSGHDTVSWYQQALGQGPQFIFQYYEEEERQRGNFPDRFSGHQFPNYSSELNVNALLLGDSALYLCASSLEGGTVNSPLHFGNGTRLTVT.

This clonotype came up many times. The chain employs TRBV20-1 and TRBJ2-7; weak D call: TRBD1 (6 bases). This CDR3 has 14 residues. Germline V gene lookup returns CDR1 DFQATT and CDR2 SNEGSKA (reference sequence). V shed 8 bases and J shed 4 bases, with 21 bases lying between them. This CDR3 reads CSPTTTGYSYEQYF. CDR3 bases: TGCAGTCCAACCACGACAGGCTATTCGTACGAGCAGTACTTC.

There are many counts of this clonotype. This chain joins TRBV12-3 or TRBV12-4 and TRBJ1-3; perhaps TRBD1 as D (6 bases). The V end was cut by 6 bases, the J end by 8 bases, with 11 bases between. The CDR3 covers 12 residues. The CDR3 DNA follows: TGTGCCAGCAGCCCACAGGGTGACACCATATATTTT. It translates to CASSPQGDTIYF.

The chain links TRBV20-1 to TRBJ2-3; 7 bases line up with TRBD2. V was pared by 1 base and J by 2 bases, with 3 bases of the junction left unmatched. CDR1 DFQATT and CDR2 SNEGSKA come from the germline V gene (reference sequence). This CDR3 comprises 14 residues. The chain's CDR3 is CSARGGGDTDTQYF. CDR3 nucleotides: TGCAGTGCTAGAGGGGGGGGGGACACAGATACGCAGTATTTT.

This clonotype was recorded at least ten times. The chain joins TRBV6-2 or TRBV6-3 to TRBJ2-5; D is ambiguous. Per germline, CDR1 MNHEY and CDR2 SVGEGT. Trimming cost V 6 bases and J 5 bases, with 13 bases left between them. The CDR3 sequence is 13 residues long. The CDR3, as DNA: TGTGCCAGCAGCTCAGGATTCCGGGAGACCCAGTACTTC. Its protein is CASSSGFRETQYF.

This clonotype was detected many times. The chain joins TRBV5-1 to TRBJ2-2; D gene unclear. V lost 0 bases and J lost 4, with 7 bases in between. The CDR3 spans 14 residues. From germline, CDR1 is SGHRS and CDR2 YFSETQ. The CDR3 is CASSLGFATGELFF. CDR3 sequence (DNA): TGCGCCAGCAGCTTGGGCTTCGCCACCGGGGAGCTGTTTTTT. Combining the CDR3 with reference TRBV5-1 and TRBJ2-2 gives the whole variable domain KAGVTQTPRYLIKTRGQQVTLSCSPISGHRSVSWYQQTPGQGLQFLFEYFSETQRNKGNFPGRFSGRQFSNSRSEMNVSTLELGDSALYLCASSLGFATGELFFGEGSRLTVL.

In its sample, this clonotype was seen many times. The chain links TRBV19 to TRBJ1-5; 8 bases agree with TRBD1. The CDR3 extends over 15 amino acids. CDR1 LNHDA and CDR2 SQIVND come from the germline V gene (reference sequence). V trimming: 3 bases; J trimming: 6 bases; junction bases outside the gene matches: 7. CDR3: CASSIGQGKSQPQHF. As DNA, the CDR3 is TGTGCCAGTAGTATTGGACAGGGCAAAAGTCAGCCCCAGCATTTT.

This clonotype was picked up many times. The V gene is TRBV28, the J gene TRBJ2-7; D call uncertain. This CDR3 spans 14 amino acids. The V gene's germline CDR1 is MDHEN and CDR2 SYDVKM. V lost 3 bases, J lost 3 bases, and 12 bases lay in between. DNA of the CDR3: TGTGCCAGCAGTTTCCGCGGTAGCTACTACGAGCAGTACTTC. This codes for CASSFRGSYYEQYF.

The sample holds a few counts of this clonotype. The chain combines TRBV13 with TRBJ2-7, with 10 bases identical to TRBD1. Germline CDR1 reads PRHDT; CDR2 reads FYEKMQ (reference sequence). Trimming took 4 bases from V and 6 from J; bases not matched to a gene: 9. The length of the CDR3 is 15 residues. CDR3 in DNA: TGTGCCAGCAGCTACTGGGACAGGGGATTCGGCGAGCAGTACTTC. Its translation: CASSYWDRGFGEQYF. Full variable domain (missing parts from reference TRBV13 and TRBJ2-7): AAGVIQSPRHLIKEKRETATLKCYPIPRHDTVYWYQQGPGQDPQFLISFYEKMQSDKGSIPDRFSAQQFSDYHSELNMSSLELGDSALYFCASSYWDRGFGEQYFGPGTRLTVT.

The V call is TRBV19, the J call TRBJ2-2; D call uncertain. The CDR3 covers 15 residues. The V end was cut by 7 bases, the J end by 1 base, with 13 bases between. Per germline, CDR1 LNHDA and CDR2 SQIVND (reference sequence). The CDR3 spells CASNPASENTGELFF. DNA of the CDR3: TGTGCCAGTAACCCGGCTTCAGAGAACACCGGGGAGCTGTTTTTT.

This clonotype was seen many times. Just one base apart from a much larger clone, this may be a read error. The chain uses TRBV6-5 and TRBJ2-5; D gene unclear. V lost 2 bases and J lost 5, with 6 bases in between. The CDR3 contains 12 residues. Germline V gene lookup returns CDR1 MNHEY and CDR2 SVGAGI. In DNA, the CDR3 is TGTGCCAGCAGTTACGGGCGGGAGACCCAGTACTTC. Protein product: CASSYGRETQYF.

This chain joins TRBV6-5 and TRBJ1-1; D gene uncertain. The CDR3 is made up of 14 amino acids. The germline CDR1 and CDR2 sequences are MNHEY and SVGAGI. The V gene lost 2 bases and the J gene lost 5 bases, with 12 bases spanning the gap. The CDR3: CASSYEGFKTEAFF. Written as DNA, the CDR3 is TGTGCCAGCAGTTACGAGGGTTTTAAGACTGAAGCTTTCTTT.

This clonotype was seen more than once but under ten times. The chain links TRBV28 to TRBJ1-6; TRBD1 agrees at 7 bases. V gave up 4 bases and J gave up 0 bases; unmatched junction bases: 6. The length of the CDR3 is 17 residues. Germline V gene lookup returns CDR1 MDHEN and CDR2 SYDVKM. The CDR3 is CASSSPGGSSYNSPLHF. In DNA, the CDR3 is TGTGCCAGCAGTTCGCCAGGGGGTAGCTCCTATAATTCACCCCTCCACTTT.

This clonotype has just a few counts. The rearrangement links TRBV27 to TRBJ2-2; D perhaps matches TRBD2 (6 bases). The CDR3 loop spans 16 amino acids. CDR1 is MNHEY and CDR2 is SMNVEV in the germline V gene (reference sequence). Deletions cut 5 bases from V and 1 base from J, with 14 bases between. The CDR3 region has the DNA TGTGCCAGCAGTCTACGCGGGAAATTGAACACCGGGGAGCTGTTTTTT. Translated, it gives CASSLRGKLNTGELFF.

In its sample, this clonotype was seen a few times. One end of the junction is discordant with germline, which a read error may explain. This chain links TRBV12-3 or TRBV12-4 with TRBJ1-3, with 9 nucleotides matching TRBD1. This CDR3 contains 15 residues. In DNA, the CDR3 is TGTACCAGCAGTCAAGGGACAGGGCCGGGAAACACCATATATTTT. The encoded protein is CTSSQGTGPGNTIYF.

This clonotype was counted ten times or more. The CDR3 nucleotides are TGTGCCAGCAGTTACGGGGCAGGGAGAGATACGCAGTATTTT. Its translation is CASSYGAGRDTQYF. The chain has TRBV6-2 or TRBV6-3 and TRBJ2-3; either TRBD1 or TRBD2 may fit D (5 bases each). With 2 bases removed from V and 5 bases from J, the gap between germline ends came to 11 bases. In germline, CDR1 is MNHEY, CDR2 SVGEGT. The CDR3 contains 14 residues.

This clonotype was counted many times. This chain links TRBV6-2 or TRBV6-3 with TRBJ1-5; 8 positions match TRBD1. The V gene end was trimmed by 2 bases and the J gene end by 4 bases; junction bases not matched to a gene: 4. The CDR3 spans 15 residues. Germline V gene sequence: CDR1 MNHEY, CDR2 SVGEGT. CDR3 in DNA: TGTGCCAGCAGTTACCCAGGGGGCGGGAATCAGCCCCAGCATTTT. It translates to CASSYPGGGNQPQHF.

This clonotype has only a few counts. The rearrangement links TRBV3-1 to TRBJ2-5; 7 bases are a match to TRBD2. V shed 6 bases, J shed 5 bases, and the junction held 6 bases outside the gene matches. The CDR3 loop spans 13 amino acids. Germline V gene sequence: CDR1 LGHDT, CDR2 YNNKEL (reference sequence). The CDR3 protein is CASRRGYWETQYF. CDR3 bases: TGTGCCAGCAGGCGGGGGTATTGGGAGACCCAGTACTTC.

At least ten counts were recorded for this clonotype. J is TRBJ2-7 and V is TRBV20-1; 12 bases are shared with TRBD2. V shed 2 bases, J shed 6 bases, and the junction held 8 bases outside the gene matches. The CDR3 has 15 amino acids. The germline CDR1 and CDR2 sequences are DFQATT and SNEGSKA (reference sequence). This CDR3 reads CSARRLAGEVREQYF. The CDR3 DNA follows: TGCAGTGCTAGAAGACTAGCGGGAGAGGTACGCGAGCAGTACTTC.

This clonotype was counted many times. This chain links TRBV28 with TRBJ2-5; 7 positions match TRBD2. Germline trimming cut 4 bases from V and 0 bases from J; bases unmatched to any gene: 8. This CDR3 has 16 amino acids. Looked up from germline, CDR1 is MDHEN and CDR2 is SYDVKM. Here the CDR3 reads CASSSQTSWNQETQYF. CDR3 DNA sequence: TGTGCCAGCAGTTCCCAGACTAGCTGGAACCAAGAGACCCAGTACTTC.

This clonotype was observed many times. The CDR3 does not end in the conserved phenylalanine or tryptophan, so this is likely a read error. The V gene is TRBV12-3 or TRBV12-4, the J gene TRBJ2-5; D not certain. The ends were cut back, 3 bases at V and 3 bases at J, with 14 bases in the middle. This CDR3 comprises 15 residues. CDR3 protein: CASSFFGLGKETQYL. The CDR3 DNA sequence: TGTGCCAGCAGTTTTTTCGGGTTAGGGAAAGAGACCCAGTACCTC.

This clonotype was found a few times. The chain carries TRBV20-1 and TRBJ2-5, with D possibly being TRBD2 (5 bases). The ends were cut back, 5 bases at V and 10 bases at J, with 26 bases in the middle. The CDR3 has 15 residues. Looked up from germline, CDR1 is DFQATT and CDR2 is SNEGSKA (reference sequence). The CDR3 protein is CSAPPPRVAPAGQYF. The DNA for the CDR3 is TGCAGTGCTCCGCCCCCGAGGGTGGCTCCCGCGGGCCAGTACTTC.